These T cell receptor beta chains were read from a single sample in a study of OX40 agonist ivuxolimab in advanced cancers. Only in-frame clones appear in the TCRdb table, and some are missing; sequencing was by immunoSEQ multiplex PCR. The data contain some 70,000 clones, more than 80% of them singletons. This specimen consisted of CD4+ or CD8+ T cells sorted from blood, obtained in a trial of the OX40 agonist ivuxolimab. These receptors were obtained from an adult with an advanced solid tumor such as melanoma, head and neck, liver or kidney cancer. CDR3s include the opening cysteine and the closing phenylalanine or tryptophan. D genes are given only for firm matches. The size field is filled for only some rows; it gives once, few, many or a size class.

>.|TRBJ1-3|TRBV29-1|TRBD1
TGCAGCGTCGCCGACAGGGGAAGGAAGAGAAACACCATATATTTT
CSVADRGRKRNTIYF
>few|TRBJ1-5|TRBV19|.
TGTGCCAGTAGTTGGAGGGGATTGGAGCCCCAGCATTTT
CASSWRGLEPQHF
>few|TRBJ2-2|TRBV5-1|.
TGCGCCAGCAGCTTGTCAGGGAACACCGGGGAGCTGTTTTTT
CASSLSGNTGELFF
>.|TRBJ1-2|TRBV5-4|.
TGTGCCAGCAGTCCTTCTAAGGGCTATGGCTACACCTTC
CASSPSKGYGYTF
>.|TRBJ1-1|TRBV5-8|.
TGTGCCAGCAGCCACGACCTAGGCGGGAACACTGAAGCTTTCTTT
CASSHDLGGNTEAFF
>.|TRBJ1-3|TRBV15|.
TGTGCCACCAGCCCCAGGGACTCAGGAAACACCATATATTTT
CATSPRDSGNTIYF
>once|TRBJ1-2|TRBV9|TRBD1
TGTGCCAGCAGCTTCCAGGGGGGAGGTGGCTACACCTTC
CASSFQGGGGYTF
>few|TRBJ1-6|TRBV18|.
TGTGCCAGCTCAAGGGACAAATTTAATTCACCCCTCCACTTT
CASSRDKFNSPLHF
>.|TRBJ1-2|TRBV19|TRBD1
TGTGCCAGTAGTATAGATCCGACAGGGTCAGATGGCTACACCTTC
CASSIDPTGSDGYTF
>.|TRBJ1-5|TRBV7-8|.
TGTGCCAGCAGCTTAAGTCTAGAAAGGGTGGCCCAGCATTTT
CASSLSLERVAQHF
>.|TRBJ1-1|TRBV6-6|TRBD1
TGTGCCAGCAGGGCGACAGGGATGGACACTGAAGCTTTCTTT
CASRATGMDTEAFF
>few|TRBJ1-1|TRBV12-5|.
TGTGCTAGTGGTTTGGCCTCGGTTCCTGAAGCTTTCTTT
CASGLASVPEAFF
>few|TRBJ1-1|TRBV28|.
TGTGCCAGCAGTTTGGCCCCAGGCCCTGAAGCTTTCTTT
CASSLAPGPEAFF
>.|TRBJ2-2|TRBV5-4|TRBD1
TGTGCCAGCAGCCCCGGGACAGGGGGCGCGACCGGGGAGCTGTTTTTT
CASSPGTGGATGELFF
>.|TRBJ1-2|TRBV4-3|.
TGCGCCAGCAGCCAAGTCAGTACAGGATGGGACTATGGCTACACCTTC
CASSQVSTGWDYGYTF
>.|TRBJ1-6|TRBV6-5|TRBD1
TGTGCCAGCAATTCTCGGGACAGGGGCGATTCACCCCTCCACTTT
CASNSRDRGDSPLHF
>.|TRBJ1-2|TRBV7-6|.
TGTGCCAGCGCTCGCACCGGAAACTATGGCTACACCTTC
CASARTGNYGYTF
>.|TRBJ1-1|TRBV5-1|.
TGCGCCAGCAGCTTGACAGTGAACACTGAAGCTTTCTTT
CASSLTVNTEAFF
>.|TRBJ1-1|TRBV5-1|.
TGCGCCAGCAGCGCGCAGGGGTCTGAAGCTTTCTTT
CASSAQGSEAFF
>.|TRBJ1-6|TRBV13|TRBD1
TGTGCCAGCAGCTCGGGACAGGGGGCTTGGAATTCACCCCTCCACTTT
CASSSGQGAWNSPLHF